Shown below are 13 T cell receptor beta chains from a single sample sequenced in a study of shared clonotypes between healthy human individuals. Assay: immunoSEQ multiplex PCR; the TCRdb copy retains only in-frame clones and omits some. The top ten clones hold about 0.067% of a sample with approximately 530,000 clones, about 96% of them seen once. The specimen sequenced was naive CD4+ T cells sorted from blood. Subset defined: CD45RA+ positively selected. All receptors derive from a woman between 25 and 40 years old in good health.

The chain uses TRBV30 and TRBJ2-7; D perhaps matches TRBD1 (6 bases). Per germline, CDR1 GTSNPN and CDR2 SVGIG (reference sequence). V was shortened by 8 bases and J by 3 bases, with 14 bases between the two germline ends. This CDR3 is built from 12 residues. CDR3 bases: TGTGCCAGACAAACAGGGATCTACGAGCAGTACTTC. Translation gives CARQTGIYEQYF.

Worth noting for this clone: The identical CDR3 is also encoded by other nucleotide sequences in the sample. The chain is built from TRBV2 and TRBJ2-7; no reliable D call. Per the germline V gene, CDR1 is SNHLY and CDR2 is FYNNEI. The CDR3 is 12 amino acids. V was pared by 5 bases and J by 4 bases, with 9 bases between. The CDR3 bases are TGTGCCAGCAGTCGGCAGGCTTACGAGCAGTACTTC. Residues: CASSRQAYEQYF.

The chain carries TRBV7-2 and TRBJ1-5, with unresolved D. V was trimmed by 5 bases and J by 1 base, leaving 12 bases between them. In germline, CDR1 is SGHTA, CDR2 FQGNSA. There are 15 residues in the CDR3. The CDR3 loop is CASSLSGGSNQPQHF. In DNA form, the CDR3 reads TGTGCCAGCAGCCTATCGGGTGGCAGCAATCAGCCCCAGCATTTT.

The J gene is TRBJ2-1, the V gene TRBV18; 14 positions agree with TRBD2. Germline V lookup: CDR1 KGHSH, CDR2 LQKENI. V shed 3 bases, J shed 9 bases, and the junction held 7 bases outside the gene matches. The CDR3 has 16 amino acids. The CDR3 nucleotides are TGTGCCAGCTCACCGCCGACTAGCGGGAGGGCCGGTGAGCAGTTCTTC. This sequence encodes CASSPPTSGRAGEQFF.

The chain carries TRBV6-6 and TRBJ2-2; D is unclear. CDR1 MNHNY and CDR2 SVGAGI come from the germline V gene (reference sequence). CDR3 size: 13 residues. Trimming removed 5 bases at V and 4 bases at J, with 8 bases between. Written as DNA, the CDR3 is TGTGCCAGCAGTGGCGGAGTCACCGGGGAGCTGTTTTTT. Its translation: CASSGGVTGELFF.

The genes are TRBV2 and TRBJ2-3; possibly TRBD1 for D (6 bases). The CDR3 is made up of 14 amino acids. Looked up from germline, CDR1 is SNHLY and CDR2 is FYNNEI. Trimming pared 5 bases from V and 8 bases from J, leaving 17 bases between. CDR3 amino acids: CASSTETPRGTQYF. The CDR3 DNA follows: TGTGCCAGCAGTACAGAGACTCCCAGGGGTACGCAGTATTTT.

The V and J genes are TRBV6-5 and TRBJ1-1; D ambiguous. The V and J ends lost 6 bases and 0 bases respectively, with 8 bases between them. CDR3 length: 13 amino acids. CDR1 and CDR2 from the germline V gene are MNHEY and SVGAGI. For the CDR3, the DNA is TGTGCCAGCAGGCACGGATTGAACACTGAAGCTTTCTTT. It is translated as CASRHGLNTEAFF.

This sequence joins TRBV30 and TRBJ2-1; 12 positions agree with TRBD1. Germline trimming cut 5 bases from V and 10 bases from J; bases unmatched to any gene: 9. The length of the CDR3 is 14 residues. Germline CDR1 and CDR2: GTSNPN and SVGIG (reference sequence). The CDR3 here is CAWEGQGAGEEQFF. The CDR3 DNA is TGTGCCTGGGAGGGACAGGGGGCGGGTGAGGAGCAGTTCTTC. The full variable domain, its missing parts supplied by reference TRBV30 and TRBJ2-1, is SQTIHQWPATLVQPVGSPLSLECTVEGTSNPNLYWYRQAAGRGLQLLFYSVGIGQISSEVPQNLSASRPQDRQFILSSKKLLLSDSGFYLCAWEGQGAGEEQFFGPGTRLTVL.

V is TRBV25-1 and J is TRBJ2-5; the match to TRBD2 covers 10 bases. The J call may be wrong; the DNA end is better matched by TRBJ2-7. Germline assignment: CDR1 MGHDK and CDR2 SYGVNS. The CDR3 contains 16 residues. CDR3 DNA sequence: TGTGCCAGCACCGAGTGGGGTACTAGCGGGGCCTACGAGCAGTACTTC. It specifies CASTEWGTSGAYEQYF.

The V and J genes are TRBV2 and TRBJ2-3, with TRBD2 identical over 7 bases. Germline lookup yields CDR1 SNHLY and CDR2 FYNNEI. CDR3 length: 18 residues. Unmatched junction bases numbered 13, after V lost 4 bases and J lost 0 bases. The CDR3, as DNA: TGTGCCAGCAGTGGCGGGGGACTGTCGGGAGCTAGCACAGATACGCAGTATTTT. It specifies CASSGGGLSGASTDTQYF.

The V gene is TRBV2, the J gene TRBJ2-7; D is unresolved. Germline V CDR1 and CDR2: SNHLY, FYNNEI. The V gene lost 4 bases and the J gene lost 7 bases, with 11 bases spanning the gap. The CDR3 length is 12 residues. The CDR3 DNA is TGTGCCAGCAGTGTCTATGGCTCAGAGCAGTACTTC. This encodes CASSVYGSEQYF.

The rearrangement links TRBV11-2 to TRBJ2-7; 9 bases are shared with TRBD2. The germline gives CDR1 SGHAT, CDR2 FQNNGV. The CDR3 extends over 15 amino acids. J was trimmed by 3 bases and V by 5 bases; bases with no gene match: 8. CDR3 sequence (DNA): TGTGCCAGCAGCCCGGGGACTAGCTTTCGCTACGAGCAGTACTTC. Its translation is CASSPGTSFRYEQYF.

V gene TRBV4-1 combines with J gene TRBJ2-7; 12 bases map to TRBD2. Trimming cost V 5 bases and J 7 bases; bases outside gene matches: 6. The CDR3 consists of 14 residues. Germline V gene sequence: CDR1 MGHRA, CDR2 YSYEKL. The DNA of the CDR3 is TGCGCCAGCAGCTCCCGACTAGCGGGAGTTGAGCAGTACTTC. It codes for CASSSRLAGVEQYF.